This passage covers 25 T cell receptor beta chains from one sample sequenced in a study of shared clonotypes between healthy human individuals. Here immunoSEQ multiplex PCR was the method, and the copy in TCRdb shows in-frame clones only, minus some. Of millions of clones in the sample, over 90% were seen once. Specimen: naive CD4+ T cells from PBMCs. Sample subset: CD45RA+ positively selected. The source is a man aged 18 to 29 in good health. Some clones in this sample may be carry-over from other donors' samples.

Written as DNA, the CDR3 is TGTGCCAGCAGCTCTGCGACTGAAGCTTTCTTT. Amino acid sequence: CASSSATEAFF. V and J are TRBV11-2 and TRBJ1-1, with D hard to call. Germline V lookup: CDR1 SGHAT, CDR2 FQNNGV. CDR3 length: 11 residues. V was clipped by 4 bases and J by 5 bases, with 5 bases between them.

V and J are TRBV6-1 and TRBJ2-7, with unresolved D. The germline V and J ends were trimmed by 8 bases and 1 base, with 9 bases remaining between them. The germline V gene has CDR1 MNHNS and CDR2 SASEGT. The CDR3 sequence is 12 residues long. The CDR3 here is CASDSTSYEQYF. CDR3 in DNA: TGTGCCAGCGACTCTACTTCCTACGAGCAGTACTTC.

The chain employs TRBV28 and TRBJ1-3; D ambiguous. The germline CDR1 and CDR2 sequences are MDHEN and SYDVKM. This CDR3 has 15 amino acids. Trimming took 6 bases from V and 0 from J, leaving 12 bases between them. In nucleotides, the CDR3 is TGTGCCAGCAGCCACAGCCGAAGCTCTGGAAACACCATATATTTT. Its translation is CASSHSRSSGNTIYF.

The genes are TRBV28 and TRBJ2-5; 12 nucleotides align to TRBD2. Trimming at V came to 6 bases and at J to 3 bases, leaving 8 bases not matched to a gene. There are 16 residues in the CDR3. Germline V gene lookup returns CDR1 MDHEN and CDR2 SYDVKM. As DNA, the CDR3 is TGTGCCAGCAGCCCCGCCGGACTAGCGGGAAAAGAGACCCAGTACTTC. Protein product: CASSPAGLAGKETQYF.

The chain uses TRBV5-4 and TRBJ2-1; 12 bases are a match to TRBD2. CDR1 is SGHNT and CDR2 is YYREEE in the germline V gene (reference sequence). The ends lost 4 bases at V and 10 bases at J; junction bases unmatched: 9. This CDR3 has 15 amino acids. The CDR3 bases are TGTGCCAGCAGCCGGACTAGCGGGATTGGGTGGGAGCAGTTCTTC. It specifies CASSRTSGIGWEQFF.

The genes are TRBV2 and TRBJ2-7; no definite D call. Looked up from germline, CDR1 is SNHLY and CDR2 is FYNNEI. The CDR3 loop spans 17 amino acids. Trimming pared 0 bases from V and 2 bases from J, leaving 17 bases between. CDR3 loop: CASSEALEADQTYEQYF. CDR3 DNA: TGTGCCAGCAGTGAAGCGCTTGAGGCAGACCAAACCTACGAGCAGTACTTC.

This CDR3 is CASSPMANQPQHF. The CDR3 nucleotides read TGTGCCAGCTCACCGATGGCCAATCAGCCCCAGCATTTT. This rearrangement joins TRBV18 to TRBJ1-5; no clear D gene. This CDR3 region has 13 residues. The V gene's germline CDR1 is KGHSH and CDR2 LQKENI. Trimming pared 3 bases from V and 3 bases from J, leaving 6 bases between.

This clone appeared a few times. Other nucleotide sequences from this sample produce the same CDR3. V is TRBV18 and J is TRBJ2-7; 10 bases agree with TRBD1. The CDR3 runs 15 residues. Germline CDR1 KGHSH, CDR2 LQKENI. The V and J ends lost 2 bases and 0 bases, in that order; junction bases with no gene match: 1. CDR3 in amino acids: CASSPGTGASYEQYF. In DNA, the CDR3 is TGTGCCAGCTCACCAGGGACAGGGGCCTCCTACGAGCAGTACTTC.

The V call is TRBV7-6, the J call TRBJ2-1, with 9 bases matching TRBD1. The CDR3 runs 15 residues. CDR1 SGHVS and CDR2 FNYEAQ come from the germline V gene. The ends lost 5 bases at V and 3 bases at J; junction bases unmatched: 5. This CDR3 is CASSHRGQGYNEQFF. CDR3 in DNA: TGTGCCAGCAGCCACAGGGGGCAAGGCTACAATGAGCAGTTCTTC.

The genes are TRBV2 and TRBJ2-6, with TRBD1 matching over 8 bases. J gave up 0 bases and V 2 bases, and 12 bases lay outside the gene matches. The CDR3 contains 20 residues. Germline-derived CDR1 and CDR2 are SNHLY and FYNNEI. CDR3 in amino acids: CASSEPNRQGSISGANVLTF. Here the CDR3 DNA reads TGTGCCAGCAGTGAACCGAACCGACAGGGGTCCATCTCTGGGGCCAACGTCCTGACTTTC.

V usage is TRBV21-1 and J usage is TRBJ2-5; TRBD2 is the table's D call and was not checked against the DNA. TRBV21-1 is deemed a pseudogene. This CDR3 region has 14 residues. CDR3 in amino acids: CASRGMTSLETQYF. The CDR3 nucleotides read TGTGCCAGCAGGGGAATGACTAGCTTGGAGACCCAGTACTTC.

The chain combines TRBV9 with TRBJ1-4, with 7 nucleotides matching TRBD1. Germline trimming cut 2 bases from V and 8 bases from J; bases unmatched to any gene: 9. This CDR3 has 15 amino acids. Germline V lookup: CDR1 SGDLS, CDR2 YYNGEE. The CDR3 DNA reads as TGTGCCAGCAGCGTTGAAACAGGGGTTGGAGAAAAACTGTTTTTT. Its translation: CASSVETGVGEKLFF.

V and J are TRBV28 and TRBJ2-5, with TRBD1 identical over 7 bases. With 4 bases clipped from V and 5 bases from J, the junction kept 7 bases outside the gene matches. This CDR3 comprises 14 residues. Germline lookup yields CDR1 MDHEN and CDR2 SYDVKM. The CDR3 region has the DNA TGTGCCAGCAGTTCGCTATTCAGGGGGGAGACCCAGTACTTC. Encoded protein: CASSSLFRGETQYF.

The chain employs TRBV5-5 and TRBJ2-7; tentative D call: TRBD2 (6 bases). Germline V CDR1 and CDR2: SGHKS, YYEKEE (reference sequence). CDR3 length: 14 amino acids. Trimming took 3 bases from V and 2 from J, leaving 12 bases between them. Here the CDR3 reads CASSSGERTYEQYF. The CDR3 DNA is TGTGCCAGCAGCTCGGGGGAAAGGACCTACGAGCAGTACTTC.

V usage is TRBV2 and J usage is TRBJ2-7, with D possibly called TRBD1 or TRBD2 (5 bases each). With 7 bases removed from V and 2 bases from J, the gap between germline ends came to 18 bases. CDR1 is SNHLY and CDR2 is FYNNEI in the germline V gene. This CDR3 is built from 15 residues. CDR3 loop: CASTGTGTLTYEQYF. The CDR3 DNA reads TGTGCCAGCACAGGTACCGGGACGCTTACCTACGAGCAGTACTTC.

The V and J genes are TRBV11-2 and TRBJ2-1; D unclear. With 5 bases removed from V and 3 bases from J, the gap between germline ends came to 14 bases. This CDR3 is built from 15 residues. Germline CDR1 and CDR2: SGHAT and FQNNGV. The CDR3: CASSAGSAIYNEQFF. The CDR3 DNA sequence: TGTGCCAGCAGCGCAGGAAGTGCTATCTACAATGAGCAGTTCTTC.

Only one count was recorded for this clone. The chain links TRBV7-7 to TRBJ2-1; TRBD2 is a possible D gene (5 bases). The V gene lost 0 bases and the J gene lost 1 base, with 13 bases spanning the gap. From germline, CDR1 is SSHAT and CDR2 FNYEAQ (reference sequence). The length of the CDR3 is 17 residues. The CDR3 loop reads CASSLAPGSASYNEQFF. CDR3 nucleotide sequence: TGTGCCAGCAGCTTAGCGCCGGGGTCTGCATCCTACAATGAGCAGTTCTTC.

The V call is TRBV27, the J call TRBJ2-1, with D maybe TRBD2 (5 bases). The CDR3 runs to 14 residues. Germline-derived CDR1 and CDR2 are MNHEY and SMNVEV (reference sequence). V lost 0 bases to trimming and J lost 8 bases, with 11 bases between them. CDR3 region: CASSLSIRGHEQFF. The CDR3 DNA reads TGTGCCAGCAGTTTATCGATAAGAGGGCATGAGCAGTTCTTC.

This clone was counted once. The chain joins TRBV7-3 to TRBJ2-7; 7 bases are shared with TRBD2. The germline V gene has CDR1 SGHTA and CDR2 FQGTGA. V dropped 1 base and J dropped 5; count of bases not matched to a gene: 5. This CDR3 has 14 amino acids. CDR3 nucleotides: TGTGCCAGCAGCTTAATGGAGACTAGCCACGAGCAGTACTTC. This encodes CASSLMETSHEQYF.

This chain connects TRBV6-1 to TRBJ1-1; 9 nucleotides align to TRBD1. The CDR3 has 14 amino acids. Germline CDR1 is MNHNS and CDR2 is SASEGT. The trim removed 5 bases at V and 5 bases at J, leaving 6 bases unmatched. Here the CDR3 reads CASSTGTGRTEAFF. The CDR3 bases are TGTGCCAGCAGTACCGGGACAGGGAGGACTGAAGCTTTCTTT.

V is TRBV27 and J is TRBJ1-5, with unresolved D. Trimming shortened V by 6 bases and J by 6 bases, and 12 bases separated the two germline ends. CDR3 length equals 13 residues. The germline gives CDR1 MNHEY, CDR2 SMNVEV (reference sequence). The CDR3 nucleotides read TGTGCCAGCAGCAACCTTGTCGGTCAGCCCCAGCATTTT. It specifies CASSNLVGQPQHF.

The CDR3 loop is CASSFHRDPTEAFF. The CDR3 region has the DNA TGTGCCAGCAGTTTCCACAGGGATCCCACTGAAGCTTTCTTT. J is TRBJ1-1 and V is TRBV28; weak D call: TRBD1 (6 bases). The germline gives CDR1 MDHEN, CDR2 SYDVKM. This CDR3 comprises 14 residues. V was trimmed by 3 bases and J by 4 bases, leaving 12 bases between them.

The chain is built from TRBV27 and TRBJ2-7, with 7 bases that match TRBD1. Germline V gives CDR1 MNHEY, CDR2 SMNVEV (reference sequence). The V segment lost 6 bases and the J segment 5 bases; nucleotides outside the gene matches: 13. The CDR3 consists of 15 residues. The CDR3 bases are TGTGCCAGCAGCACCAACGTACAGGGGTTCAACGAGCAGTACTTC. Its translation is CASSTNVQGFNEQYF.

In DNA form, the CDR3 reads TGTGCCAGCAGCCGGGACGTCGTCTCCGAGCAGTACTTC. This sequence encodes CASSRDVVSEQYF. The V and J genes are TRBV7-3 and TRBJ2-7, with D possibly being TRBD1 or TRBD2 (5 bases each). There are 13 residues in the CDR3. Trimming stripped 5 bases from V and 6 bases from J, with 14 bases between. Germline CDR1 SGHTA, CDR2 FQGTGA.

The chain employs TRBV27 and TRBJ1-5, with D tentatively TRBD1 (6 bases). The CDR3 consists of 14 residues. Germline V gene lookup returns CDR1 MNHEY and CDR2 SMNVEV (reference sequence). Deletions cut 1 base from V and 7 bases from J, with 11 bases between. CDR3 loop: CASSLFTGSQPQHF. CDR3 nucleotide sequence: TGTGCCAGCAGTTTATTTACAGGGTCGCAGCCCCAGCATTTT.